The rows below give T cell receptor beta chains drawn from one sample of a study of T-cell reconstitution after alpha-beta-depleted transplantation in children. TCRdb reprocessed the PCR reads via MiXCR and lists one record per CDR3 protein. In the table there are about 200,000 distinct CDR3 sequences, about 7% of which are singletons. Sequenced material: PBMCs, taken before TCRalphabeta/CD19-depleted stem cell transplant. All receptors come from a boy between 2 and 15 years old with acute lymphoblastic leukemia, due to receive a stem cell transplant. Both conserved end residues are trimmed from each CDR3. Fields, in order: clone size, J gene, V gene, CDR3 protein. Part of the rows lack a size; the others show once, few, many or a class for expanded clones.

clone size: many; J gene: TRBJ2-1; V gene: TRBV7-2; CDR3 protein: ASSLTGGASNEQF
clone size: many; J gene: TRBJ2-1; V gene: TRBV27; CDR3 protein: ASSFLSGLDNNEQF
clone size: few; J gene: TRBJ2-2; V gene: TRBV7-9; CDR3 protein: ASSLAGRGDTGELF
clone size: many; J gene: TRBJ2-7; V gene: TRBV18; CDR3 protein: ASSPRGYEQY
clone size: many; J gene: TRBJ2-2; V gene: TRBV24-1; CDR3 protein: ATSGTGRTGELF
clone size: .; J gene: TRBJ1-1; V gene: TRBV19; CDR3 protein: ASTLGPPGAEAF
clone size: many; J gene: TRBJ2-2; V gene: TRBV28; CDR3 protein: ASSLPAGITGELF
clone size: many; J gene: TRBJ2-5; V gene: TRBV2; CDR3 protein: ASSEKSQY
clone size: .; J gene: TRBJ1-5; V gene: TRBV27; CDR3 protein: TLSLAAGGGRSNQPQH
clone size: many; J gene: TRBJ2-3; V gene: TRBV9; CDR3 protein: ASSASSTDTQY
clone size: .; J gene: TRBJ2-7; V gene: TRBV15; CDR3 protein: ATSRDLTGQY
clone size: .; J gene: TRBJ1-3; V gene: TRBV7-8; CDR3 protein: ASSLVGDLY
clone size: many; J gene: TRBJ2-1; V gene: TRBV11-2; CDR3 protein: ASSLSVGTGDYNEQF
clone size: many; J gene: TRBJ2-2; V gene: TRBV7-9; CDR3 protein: ASSQSGAANTGELF
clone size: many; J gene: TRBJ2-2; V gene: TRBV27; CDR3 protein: ASMWGETGELF
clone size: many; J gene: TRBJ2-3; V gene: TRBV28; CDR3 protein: ASRGGGDTQY
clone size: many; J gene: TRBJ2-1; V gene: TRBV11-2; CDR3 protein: ASSLTSGRNEQF
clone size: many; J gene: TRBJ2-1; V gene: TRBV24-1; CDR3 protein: ATSVSGGNEQF
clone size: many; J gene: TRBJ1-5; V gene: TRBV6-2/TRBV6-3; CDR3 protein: ASIRTPAQPQH
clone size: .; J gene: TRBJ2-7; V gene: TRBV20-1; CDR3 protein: SARGHLRDLTYEQY